The rows below give T cell receptor beta chains drawn from one sample of a study of tumor-infiltrating lymphocytes in primary liver carcinoma. MiXCR, run by TCRdb on the multiplex PCR reads, gives a single entry per CDR3 protein. Among about 330,000 distinct CDR3 sequences listed, almost 65% were seen once. Specimen: peripheral blood. The origin of the receptors is a man aged 35 to 55 with primary liver carcinoma and hepatitis B virus infection. The conserved cysteine and the conserved F or W are not part of the CDR3 here. Only some rows state a clone size, as once, few, many or a class for expanded clones.

>.|TRBV4-3
ASSQADHYATGELF
>.|TRBV11-2
ASRKGQGEETQY
>.|TRBV6-6
ASSLPYGHT
>.|TRBV11-3
ASSPGKMLRDHQETQY
>.|TRBV11-1
ASTPDSYEQY
>.|TRBV7-9
ASSLLVLPGNTIY
>many|TRBV29-1
SVEDSKWEKLF
>.|TRBV28
ASSSPSSWGASNQPQH
>.|TRBV4-2
TSSQLGLAGGKVEQF
>.|TRBV14
ANSSSGANVLT
>many|TRBV6-5
ATSLRASGTNSYNEQF
>many|TRBV10-3
AISERGGSSGSSQETQY
>many|TRBV11-2
ASSLDPDTLGKVLF
>.|TRBV11-2
ASSSELYSEQF
>.|TRBV11-2
VSSSNGASASKEQF
>few|TRBV12-3/TRBV12-4
ASSFGTSSNQSQH
>few|TRBV7-9
ASSLLAGGPDTQY
>.|TRBV6-2/TRBV6-3
ASSYSGIDEQF
>.|TRBV5-4
ASSLVTGATYEQY